The T cell receptor beta chain described here comes from a study of blood T cells in healthy people across ages. Overall study results and limits: TCR beta diversity, measured per million T cells, fell in a roughly linear way with age.

In its sample, this clonotype was seen a few times. Its specificity is unknown. With a J-beta primer mix and a sample-barcoded 5' primer, a second PCR ran 7 to 11 cycles. CDR3-containing paired-end reads numbering at least 2.5 million came from each sample. TCRdb redid the calling of the 5' RACE reads with MiXCR, one entry per CDR3 protein. The sample has around 1,600,000 distinct CDR3 sequences, 42% seen once. This CDR3 comprises 15 residues. The V end lost 4 bases, the J end lost 3 bases, and 12 bases lay between the germline ends. From germline, CDR1 is MGHDK and CDR2 SYGVNS. The chain has TRBV25-1 and TRBJ1-4; D perhaps matches TRBD1 (5 bases). The sample was blood. The sequence was collected from a woman aged 18-29 years in good health. In DNA form, the CDR3 reads TGTGCCAGCAGTGCCCCGGGACCGTCTAATGAAAAACTGTTTTTT. Protein sequence: CASSAPGPSNEKLFF.